This TCR beta chain appears in the sequencing data of a study of blood T cell repertoires in COVID-19. Under the authors' procedure: Scientists estimated how many nucleated cells there were by amplifying reference gene primers. Sequencing used immunoSEQ multiplex PCR; TCRdb keeps in-frame clones, though not all of them. V, J and clone size are those of that table, while D and trimming were read from the DNA. The table lists about 180,000 clones, roughly 87% of them singletons, with 1% to 1.5% in the top ten. Individuals aged roughly 18 to 100 years were recruited from roughly 22 US areas. Germline loops: CDR1 SEHNR, CDR2 FQNEAQ (reference sequence). CDR3 length: 17 amino acids. Germline trimming cut 5 bases from V and 7 bases from J; bases unmatched to any gene: 14.

The chain employs TRBV7-9 and TRBJ2-2; 9 nucleotides agree with TRBD2. Sample: PBMCs or T cells enriched from blood (not recorded which). This clonotype was sampled from a human donor with acute COVID-19. The donor label of this sample is uncertain. DNA of the CDR3: TGTGCCAGCAGCCTCTCCCCCGGACTAGCGACGAGCGGGGAGCTGTTTTTT. Its protein is CASSLSPGLATSGELFF.